The clone carrying this T cell receptor (beta chain) has only a few counts. Its antigen is not identified. In TCRdb, the reads were re-called with MiXCR into one record per CDR3 protein. This table holds about 570,000 distinct CDR3 sequences, under 45% found once. This specimen comes from a study of T cell repertoires in cytomegalovirus infection. Study background: Recently identified HLA-C-restricted CMV epitopes were among the peptides used. CMV infection together with matching HLA type was indicated by public TCR beta signatures.

CDR1 MNHNS and CDR2 SASEGT come from the germline V gene. The CDR3 extends over 17 amino acids. Trimming removed 0 bases from V and 3 bases from J, with 15 bases in between. V is TRBV6-1 and J is TRBJ1-5; no definite D call. The sample consisted of cultured PBMCs, taken from culture after CMV antigen stimulation. This receptor was taken from a human donor in good health (CMV status not recorded). Some clones in this sample may be carry-over from other donors' samples. Written as DNA, the CDR3 is TGTGCCAGCAGTGAAGCGAGGCGGGGATTGAACAATCAGCCCCAGCATTTT. The encoded protein is CASSEARRGLNNQPQHF.